Below are 25 T cell receptor beta chains sequenced from a single sample in a study of cytomegalovirus exposure and HLA in healthy donors. PCR amplification relied on 60 Vbeta primers (plus 13 Jbeta primers). Sequencing was performed with immunoSEQ multiplex PCR; in TCRdb, only in-frame clones are kept and a portion is missing. In the table there are some 130,000 clones, 60% to 85% of which are singletons. The sequenced sample was PBMCs. The receptors shown here come from a female donor in good health and CMV-seropositive.

V gene TRBV15 combines with J gene TRBJ2-7; D not resolved. Germline V gene sequence: CDR1 LNHNV, CDR2 YYDKDF (reference sequence). With 0 bases removed from V and 4 bases from J, the gap between germline ends came to 13 bases. This CDR3 comprises 15 residues. CDR3 protein: CATSRDFGFGYEQYF. CDR3 DNA sequence: TGTGCCACCAGCAGAGATTTCGGGTTCGGGTACGAGCAGTACTTC. Using reference TRBV15 and TRBJ2-7 for the parts outside the CDR3, the full variable domain is DAMVIQNPRYQVTQFGKPVTLSCSQTLNHNVMYWYQQKSSQAPKLLFHYYDKDFNNEADTPDNFQSRRPNTSFCFLDIRSPGLGDTAMYLCATSRDFGFGYEQYFGPGTRLTVT.

The chain has TRBV27 and TRBJ1-2; 8 bases fit TRBD1. Trimming cost V 10 bases and J 4 bases; bases outside gene matches: 8. Per the germline V gene, CDR1 is MNHEY and CDR2 is SMNVEV (reference sequence). This CDR3 is built from 13 residues. The CDR3 coding sequence is TGTGCCACCCCGGGACAGGTTATCTATGGCTACACCTTC. Translated: CATPGQVIYGYTF.

The genes are TRBV11-2 and TRBJ2-2; no firm D call. The V end lost 3 bases, the J end lost 0 bases, and 2 bases lay between the germline ends. Per germline, CDR1 SGHAT and CDR2 FQNNGV. The CDR3 totals 13 residues. Here the CDR3 reads CASSFTNTGELFF. For the CDR3, the DNA is TGTGCCAGCAGCTTTACGAACACCGGGGAGCTGTTTTTT.

This clone has only a few counts. This rearrangement joins TRBV6-1 to TRBJ1-3; a weak D match, TRBD1 (6 bases). V was shortened by 6 bases and J by 0 bases, with 12 bases between the two germline ends. Per the germline V gene, CDR1 is MNHNS and CDR2 is SASEGT. The CDR3 is made up of 15 amino acids. In DNA, the CDR3 is TGTGCCAGCAGGGTAACAGGGAGCTCTGGAAACACCATATATTTT. Its translation: CASRVTGSSGNTIYF.

This clone has more than one count but fewer than ten. This chain connects TRBV11-2 to TRBJ2-1; D call uncertain. The CDR3 totals 11 residues. The V gene's germline CDR1 is SGHAT and CDR2 FQNNGV. Trimming took 4 bases from V and 12 from J, leaving 10 bases between them. CDR3 sequence (DNA): TGTGCCAGCAGCTCACTAACATGGCAGTTCTTC. Its protein product is CASSSLTWQFF.

The chain joins TRBV28 to TRBJ1-4; D possibly corresponds to TRBD1 (5 bases). Germline V gene sequence: CDR1 MDHEN, CDR2 SYDVKM. V was clipped by 7 bases and J by 6 bases, with 15 bases between them. The CDR3 consists of 14 residues. CDR3 DNA: TGTGCCAGCAATTCCGCGGGACGGGATGAAAAACTGTTTTTT. Amino acids: CASNSAGRDEKLFF.

This clone was observed a handful of times. The chain employs TRBV7-9 and TRBJ2-1; 11 bases agree with TRBD2. V shed 7 bases and J 9 bases; nucleotides not matched to a gene: 8. Germline-derived CDR1 and CDR2 are SEHNR and FQNEAQ (reference sequence). The CDR3 contains 14 residues. The CDR3 loop is CASIGLAGSGEQFF. The CDR3 region has the DNA TGTGCCAGCATAGGACTAGCGGGTTCGGGTGAGCAGTTCTTC. Full variable domain (outside the CDR3, taken from reference TRBV7-9 and TRBJ2-1): DTGVSQNPRHKITKRGQNVTFRCDPISEHNRLYWYRQTLGQGPEFLTYFQNEAQLEKSRLLSDRFSAERPKGSFSTLEIQRTEQGDSAMYLCASIGLAGSGEQFFGPGTRLTVL.

The chain couples TRBV6-5 to TRBJ2-7; TRBD2 aligns across 9 bases. V dropped 0 bases and J dropped 7; count of bases not matched to a gene: 7. Germline V gene data show CDR1 as MNHEY and CDR2 as SVGAGI. The CDR3 is 15 amino acids. Here the CDR3 reads CASSYSAGGRGEQYF. CDR3 coding DNA: TGTGCCAGCAGTTACTCGGCGGGGGGGCGAGGTGAGCAGTACTTC.

In this sample, this clone turned up a few times. This chain joins TRBV14 and TRBJ2-7, with TRBD1 matching over 11 bases. J gave up 5 bases and V 5 bases, and 5 bases lay outside the gene matches. CDR3 length equals 14 residues. CDR1 is SGHDN, CDR2 FVKESK, per germline. The chain's CDR3 is CASSAWDRGDEQYF. CDR3 in DNA: TGTGCCAGCAGCGCTTGGGACAGGGGGGACGAGCAGTACTTC.

The chain is built from TRBV28 and TRBJ1-4, with D possibly TRBD1 on 6 matching bases. V lost 8 bases and J 8 bases, leaving 18 bases between the germline ends. Germline CDR1 reads MDHEN; CDR2 reads SYDVKM. This CDR3 spans 14 amino acids. CDR3 in DNA: TGTGCCAGCGGATTTACAGGGATGGGCGAAAAACTGTTTTTT. Protein: CASGFTGMGEKLFF.

This clone came up once. V and J are TRBV4-1 and TRBJ2-3; 7 bases match TRBD2. There are 18 residues in the CDR3. With V trimmed by 1 base and J by 2 bases, 12 bases remained unmatched. CDR1 is MGHRA, CDR2 YSYEKL, per germline. The CDR3 coding sequence is TGCGCCAGCAGCCAAGTACAATTGGCTAGCGGTTACACAGATACGCAGTATTTT. It translates to CASSQVQLASGYTDTQYF.

The V gene is TRBV27, the J gene TRBJ1-1; the D is unclear. The ends were cut back, 8 bases at V and 0 bases at J, with 13 bases in the middle. This CDR3 spans 14 amino acids. Germline CDR1 reads MNHEY; CDR2 reads SMNVEV (reference sequence). CDR3 protein: CASAGLAMNTEAFF. The CDR3 DNA reads TGTGCCAGCGCGGGCCTCGCCATGAACACTGAAGCTTTCTTT.

V is TRBV30 and J is TRBJ2-2; 9 bases map to TRBD1. The V gene's germline CDR1 is GTSNPN and CDR2 SVGIG (reference sequence). The CDR3 is 15 residues long. The ends lost 1 base at V and 6 bases at J; junction bases unmatched: 6. The CDR3 coding sequence is TGTGCCTGGAGTGAGAGGGACAGGGATTCCGGGGAGCTGTTTTTT. Translation gives CAWSERDRDSGELFF.

The V gene is TRBV7-3, the J gene TRBJ2-5, with D unresolved. The CDR3 consists of 15 residues. Deletions cut 0 bases from V and 2 bases from J, with 10 bases between. Germline V gene sequence: CDR1 SGHTA, CDR2 FQGTGA. The CDR3 nucleotides read TGTGCCAGCAGCTTAACTCCCCTCGCGCAAGAGACCCAGTACTTC. Translated: CASSLTPLAQETQYF.

V is TRBV30 and J is TRBJ1-4, with 10 bases that match TRBD1. After removal of 1 base from V and 0 bases from J, the junction contained 5 bases not matched to a gene. The CDR3 spans 17 residues. Looked up from germline, CDR1 is GTSNPN and CDR2 is SVGIG (reference sequence). CDR3 coding DNA: TGTGCCTGGAGTGGACAGGGGGCCGGGGCAACTAATGAAAAACTGTTTTTT. Protein product: CAWSGQGAGATNEKLFF. The full variable domain, rest sourced from reference TRBV30 and TRBJ1-4, is SQTIHQWPATLVQPVGSPLSLECTVEGTSNPNLYWYRQAAGRGLQLLFYSVGIGQISSEVPQNLSASRPQDRQFILSSKKLLLSDSGFYLCAWSGQGAGATNEKLFFGSGTQLSVL.

The chain employs TRBV5-1 and TRBJ2-2, with 9 nucleotides matching TRBD2. This CDR3 contains 15 residues. The trim removed 4 bases at V and 6 bases at J, leaving 7 bases unmatched. From germline, CDR1 is SGHRS and CDR2 YFSETQ. The CDR3 protein is CASSHSGRGPGELFF. In DNA, the CDR3 is TGCGCCAGCAGCCATAGCGGGAGAGGTCCCGGGGAGCTGTTTTTT.

V gene TRBV5-1 combines with J gene TRBJ2-3, with 9 bases lining up with TRBD2. CDR1 and CDR2 (germline): SGHRS, YFSETQ. The CDR3 consists of 13 residues. V was clipped by 7 bases and J by 5 bases; unmatched bases: 5. The CDR3 coding sequence is TGCGCCAGCGAGCGGGGGGCAGGAGATACGCAGTATTTT. Translation gives CASERGAGDTQYF.

The sample holds a few counts of this clone. This chain links TRBV9 with TRBJ1-2; D remains ambiguous. The V and J ends lost 4 bases and 4 bases respectively, with 11 bases between them. The CDR3 is made up of 13 amino acids. Germline V lookup: CDR1 SGDLS, CDR2 YYNGEE. CDR3 protein: CASSPSDGYGYTF. The CDR3 nucleotides are TGTGCCAGCAGCCCTAGTGACGGCTATGGCTACACCTTC.

The chain has TRBV28 and TRBJ2-1; a weak D match, TRBD2 (5 bases). Germline V gives CDR1 MDHEN, CDR2 SYDVKM. The CDR3 runs 14 residues. V was shortened by 2 bases and J by 1 base, with 6 bases between the two germline ends. The CDR3 here is CASSLRGSYNEQFF. CDR3 nucleotides: TGTGCCAGCAGTTTACGGGGTTCCTACAATGAGCAGTTCTTC.

V gene TRBV6-6 combines with J gene TRBJ2-7; weak D call: TRBD2 (6 bases). The CDR3 totals 13 residues. Trimming removed 6 bases at V and 2 bases at J, with 11 bases between. Germline V lookup: CDR1 MNHNY, CDR2 SVGAGI (reference sequence). CDR3 sequence reads: CASSPPGAYEQYF. The CDR3 DNA sequence: TGTGCCAGCAGCCCACCGGGGGCCTACGAGCAGTACTTC.

The chain carries TRBV10-2 and TRBJ2-2, with 9 bases fitting TRBD1. CDR1 and CDR2 (germline): WSHSY, SAAADI. The J segment lost 7 bases and the V segment lost 6 bases, leaving 9 bases of the junction unmatched. The CDR3 length is 15 residues. The CDR3 nucleotides are TGCGCCAGCAGGCCGGGACAGGGCGGCATCGGGGAGCTGTTTTTT. Protein: CASRPGQGGIGELFF.

CDR3 region: CASSQAYRSTDTQYF. The CDR3 region has the DNA TGTGCCAGCTCTCAGGCCTATAGAAGCACAGATACGCAGTATTTT. The J gene is TRBJ2-3, the V gene TRBV5-6; the D is unclear. V was clipped by 7 bases and J by 0 bases, with 15 bases between them. The CDR3 runs 15 residues. Germline-derived CDR1 and CDR2 are SGHDT and YYEEEE.

The CDR3 here is CASRASRTGGWETQYF. The CDR3 DNA sequence: TGTGCCAGCCGCGCCTCCCGGACAGGGGGTTGGGAGACCCAGTACTTC. The gene calls are TRBV7-8 and TRBJ2-5; 10 nucleotides agree with TRBD1. The CDR3 has 16 amino acids. CDR1 is SGHVS and CDR2 is FQNEAQ in the germline V gene. J was trimmed by 5 bases and V by 8 bases; bases with no gene match: 14.

The chain joins TRBV4-1 to TRBJ2-2; 9 bases match TRBD2. The germline V gene encodes CDR1 MGHRA and CDR2 YSYEKL. The V segment lost 4 bases and the J segment 5 bases; nucleotides outside the gene matches: 8. The CDR3 is made up of 16 amino acids. CDR3 sequence (DNA): TGCGCCAGCAGCCGCGGGGGGGCAGGGATGACCGGGGAGCTGTTTTTT. Protein: CASSRGGAGMTGELFF.

J is TRBJ2-7 and V is TRBV10-2, with no clear D. V lost 2 bases, J lost 2 bases, and 4 bases lay in between. CDR1 and CDR2 (germline): WSHSY, SAAADI. The CDR3 length is 12 residues. CDR3 in DNA: TGCGCCAGCAGTGAGCCTACCTACGAGCAGTACTTC. Amino acids: CASSEPTYEQYF.